What follows are 4 T cell receptor beta chains derived from one specimen sequenced in a study of T cell responses to AZD1222 COVID-19 vaccine. The data were produced by immunoSEQ multiplex PCR, yet TCRdb's version contains in-frame clones alone and is incomplete. The data contain about 130,000 clones, approximately 94% of them seen just once; the ten biggest clones take up approximately 6.3%. Sequenced material: peripheral blood, taken on day 0 of AZD1222 vaccination. Receptors were obtained from an adult in good health.

The chain is built from TRBV19 and TRBJ2-1; D remains ambiguous. This CDR3 is 13 amino acids long. Trimming removed 3 bases at V and 1 base at J, with 4 bases between. The germline gives CDR1 LNHDA, CDR2 SQIVND (reference sequence). In DNA, the CDR3 is TGTGCCAGTAGTATGATTTCCTACAATGAGCAGTTCTTC. Its translation is CASSMISYNEQFF.

This clone was seen once. The chain couples TRBV28 to TRBJ2-7; 16 bases are a match to TRBD2. This CDR3 contains 16 residues. From germline, CDR1 is MDHEN and CDR2 SYDVKM. V dropped 7 bases and J dropped 2; count of bases not matched to a gene: 5. The CDR3 protein is CASTSGLAGGTYEQYF. The CDR3, as DNA: TGTGCCAGCACCTCGGGACTAGCGGGAGGGACCTACGAGCAGTACTTC.

The V and J genes are TRBV11-2 and TRBJ2-4; either TRBD1 or TRBD2 may fit D (6 bases each). The CDR3 totals 15 residues. The V end lost 2 bases, the J end lost 7 bases, and 15 bases lay between the germline ends. Germline V gives CDR1 SGHAT, CDR2 FQNNGV. CDR3 in amino acids: CASSLKGGELNIQYF. The DNA of the CDR3 is TGTGCCAGCAGCTTAAAGGGGGGAGAGCTGAACATTCAGTACTTC.

J is TRBJ2-1 and V is TRBV28; TRBD1 or TRBD2 may be the D gene (6 bases each). Germline lookup yields CDR1 MDHEN and CDR2 SYDVKM. The CDR3 runs 12 residues. V lost 5 bases, J lost 10 bases, and 12 bases lay in between. The CDR3 DNA reads TGTGCCAGCAGTGTAGGGGGGTTGGAGCAGTTCTTC. This encodes CASSVGGLEQFF.